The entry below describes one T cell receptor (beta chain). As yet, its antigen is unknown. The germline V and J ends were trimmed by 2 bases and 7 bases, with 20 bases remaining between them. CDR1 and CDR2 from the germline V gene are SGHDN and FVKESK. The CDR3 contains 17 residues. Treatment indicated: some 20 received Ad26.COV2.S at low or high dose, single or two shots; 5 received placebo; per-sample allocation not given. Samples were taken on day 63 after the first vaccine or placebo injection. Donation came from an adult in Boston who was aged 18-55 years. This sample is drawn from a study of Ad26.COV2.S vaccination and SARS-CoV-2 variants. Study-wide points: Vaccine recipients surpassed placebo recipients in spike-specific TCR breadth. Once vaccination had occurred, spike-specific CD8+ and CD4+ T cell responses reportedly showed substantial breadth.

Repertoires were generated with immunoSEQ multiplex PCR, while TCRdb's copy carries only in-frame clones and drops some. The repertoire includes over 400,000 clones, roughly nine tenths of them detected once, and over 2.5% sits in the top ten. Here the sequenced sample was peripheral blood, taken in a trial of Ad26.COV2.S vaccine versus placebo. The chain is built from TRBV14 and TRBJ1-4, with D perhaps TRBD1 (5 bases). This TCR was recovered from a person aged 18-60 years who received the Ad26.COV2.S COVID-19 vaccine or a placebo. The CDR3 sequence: CASSQRGLTGVAEKLFF. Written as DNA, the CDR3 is TGTGCCAGCAGCCAACGGGGCCTGACGGGGGTTGCTGAAAAACTGTTTTTT. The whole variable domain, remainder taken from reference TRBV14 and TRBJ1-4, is EAGVTQFPSHSVIEKGQTVTLRCDPISGHDNLYWYRRVMGKEIKFLLHFVKESKQDESGMPNNRFLAERTGGTYSTLKVQPAELEDSGVYFCASSQRGLTGVAEKLFFGSGTQLSVL.